This T cell receptor (beta chain) was sequenced in a study of tumor-infiltrating lymphocytes in primary liver carcinoma. Co-extracted RNA and DNA came from around 18-30 mg of unsorted bulk tissue. In regard to this clonotype: The junction and the germline gene differ at one end; a read error may be behind it.

Germline CDR1 is SQVTM and CDR2 is ANQGSEA. This CDR3 comprises 14 residues. Synthesis of TCR beta cDNA was carried out from 500 ng total RNA with a constant-region primer. Libraries of TCR beta came from three nested multiplex PCR rounds with slightly modified ARM-PCR. TRBV1-TRBV30 forward primers paired with a C-beta reverse primer drove the first two PCR rounds, about 9 cycles each. TCRdb called the multiplex PCR reads again in MiXCR, with one record for every CDR3 protein. The data hold 120,000 or so distinct CDR3 sequences, with roughly three fifths observed a single time. The source material was liver tumor tissue from sampling region 1. Noted subset: tumor region T1, superior pole. The TCR comes from an older woman with primary liver carcinoma and hepatitis B virus infection. This chain connects TRBV29-1 to TRBJ2-3, with D possibly matching TRBD1 (6 bases). CDR3 DNA: TGCAGCGCTGAACAGGGACAAGGGGCAGATACGCAGTATTTT. Translating it yields CSAEQGQGADTQYF.